The clone carrying this T cell receptor (beta chain) was detected a few times. Its specificity is unknown. Treatment of any kind had been given to no patient before thyroid surgery. The data originate from a study of metastatic and nonmetastatic thyroid tumors. The wider study: The study looked at repertoires side by side in blood and in tumor or nodule tissue from malignant and benign thyroid patients. General study results and limits: It was reportedly found that TCR beta diversity was significantly higher in malignant thyroid tumors than in benign nodules, a difference seen in both blood and tumor samples.

Study processing details: In papillary thyroid cancer, a distant-metastasis classifier was built using CDR3 differences across clinicopathological groups. TCRdb reprocessed the PCR reads using MiXCR. What appears here as the V and J calls and clone size reflects TCRdb's work, not the paper's. The data hold 60,000 or so clones, with 4% to 5% observed a single time. V trimming: 6 bases; J trimming: 9 bases; junction bases outside the gene matches: 5. The CDR3 runs 14 residues. Germline V CDR1 and CDR2: MNHNS, SASEGT. This TCR derives from a female donor with papillary thyroid cancer or a benign thyroid nodule (not recorded which). Some clones in this sample may be carry-over from other donors' samples. The chain recombines TRBV6-1 with TRBJ2-2; the match to TRBD1 covers 12 bases. The sample comprised blood. In DNA form, the CDR3 reads TGTGCCAGCAGCCTCGGGACAGGGGGCCGGGAGCTGTTTTTT. It translates to CASSLGTGGRELFF.